This is a list of T cell receptor beta chains from one sample in a study of OX40 agonist ivuxolimab in advanced cancers. Some clones are missing from TCRdb's copy, which holds only in-frame ones; the method was immunoSEQ multiplex PCR. Of roughly 8,000 clones listed, approximately 79% are singletons. This material consisted of CD4+ or CD8+ T cells sorted from blood, taken in a trial of the OX40 agonist ivuxolimab. The origin of the receptors is an adult with an advanced solid tumor such as melanoma, head and neck, liver or kidney cancer. Each CDR3 is given with its conserved first and last residue. The D gene is left open where the match is weak. Expanded clones get a size class; other rows say once, few or many, or leave the size out.

length: 14; D: TRBD2; size: NA; J: TRBJ2-3; V: TRBV7-2; CDR3: CASSRGGGSDTQYF; DNA: TGTGCCAGCAGCCGCGGGGGAGGTTCAGATACGCAGTATTTT
length: 16; D: NA; size: NA; J: TRBJ2-2; V: TRBV5-4; CDR3: CASSLATTFNTGELFF; DNA: TGTGCCAGCAGCTTGGCAACAACTTTTAACACCGGGGAGCTGTTTTTT
length: 16; D: TRBD1; size: NA; J: TRBJ1-1; V: TRBV7-6; CDR3: CASSLSGTGGGTEAFF; DNA: TGTGCCAGCAGCCTCTCCGGGACAGGGGGTGGCACTGAAGCTTTCTTT
length: 13; D: NA; size: NA; J: TRBJ2-7; V: TRBV4-1; CDR3: CASAPEGTYEQYF; DNA: TGCGCCAGCGCACCCGAGGGCACCTACGAGCAGTACTTC
length: 13; D: NA; size: NA; J: TRBJ1-4; V: TRBV27; CDR3: CASSYKPGEKLFF; DNA: TGTGCCAGCAGTTACAAACCGGGTGAAAAACTGTTTTTT
length: 12; D: NA; size: NA; J: TRBJ1-1; V: TRBV28; CDR3: CASNDIGTEAFF; DNA: TGTGCCAGCAATGACATTGGTACTGAAGCTTTCTTT
length: 12; D: TRBD1; size: NA; J: TRBJ1-4; V: TRBV13; CDR3: CASSSGTGRLFF; DNA: TGTGCCAGCAGCTCCGGGACAGGGCGACTGTTTTTT
length: 14; D: NA; size: NA; J: TRBJ2-5; V: TRBV27; CDR3: CASSLSRRAETQYF; DNA: TGTGCCAGCAGTTTATCGAGGAGGGCGGAGACCCAGTACTTC
length: 15; D: NA; size: NA; J: TRBJ2-7; V: TRBV5-5; CDR3: CASSLEERLNYEQYF; DNA: TGTGCCAGCAGCTTGGAAGAGCGGTTGAACTACGAGCAGTACTTC
length: 14; D: NA; size: NA; J: TRBJ1-1; V: TRBV11-2; CDR3: CASTPSGSGTEAFF; DNA: TGTGCCAGCACGCCGTCGGGATCAGGCACTGAAGCTTTCTTT
length: 19; D: TRBD2; size: NA; J: TRBJ2-3; V: TRBV9; CDR3: CASSVEGGSGGGLEDTQYF; DNA: TGTGCCAGCAGCGTAGAGGGCGGTAGCGGGGGTGGTCTTGAAGATACGCAGTATTTT
length: 14; D: TRBD1; size: NA; J: TRBJ2-7; V: TRBV7-2; CDR3: CASSGNRGLYEQYF; DNA: TGTGCCAGCAGCGGTAACAGGGGGCTGTACGAGCAGTACTTC
length: 15; D: TRBD2; size: NA; J: TRBJ2-3; V: TRBV11-2; CDR3: CASSTSGGHPDTQYF; DNA: TGTGCCAGCTCGACCAGCGGGGGGCACCCAGATACGCAGTATTTT
length: 12; D: TRBD1; size: NA; J: TRBJ1-1; V: TRBV28; CDR3: CASSFDRVGAFF; DNA: TGTGCCAGCAGTTTCGACAGGGTAGGAGCTTTCTTT
length: 15; D: TRBD1; size: NA; J: TRBJ2-3; V: TRBV7-9; CDR3: CASSFGQGVTDTQYF; DNA: TGTGCCAGCAGCTTTGGACAGGGGGTGACAGATACGCAGTATTTT
length: 15; D: NA; size: NA; J: TRBJ2-7; V: TRBV19; CDR3: CASSIVPGDPYEQYF; DNA: TGTGCCAGTAGTATAGTTCCGGGCGACCCATACGAGCAGTACTTC
length: 11; D: NA; size: few; J: TRBJ2-3; V: TRBV9; CDR3: CASSDTDTQYF; DNA: TGTGCCAGCAGCGACACAGATACGCAGTATTTT
length: 14; D: NA; size: NA; J: TRBJ1-1; V: TRBV6-6; CDR3: CASTWGTLNTEAFF; DNA: TGTGCCAGCACCTGGGGGACACTAAACACTGAAGCTTTCTTT
length: 12; D: TRBD1; size: NA; J: TRBJ2-1; V: TRBV28; CDR3: CASSLGGQEQFF; DNA: TGTGCCAGCAGTTTAGGGGGACAGGAGCAGTTCTTC
length: 16; D: NA; size: NA; J: TRBJ2-2; V: TRBV6-6; CDR3: CASSYSIGGNTGELFF; DNA: TGTGCCAGCAGTTACTCGATTGGGGGGAACACCGGGGAGCTGTTTTTT
length: 17; D: NA; size: NA; J: TRBJ1-6; V: TRBV14; CDR3: CASSQVSNLLDNSPLHF; DNA: TGTGCCAGCAGCCAAGTGTCCAACTTGTTGGATAATTCACCCCTCCACTTT
length: 14; D: NA; size: NA; J: TRBJ2-6; V: TRBV13; CDR3: CASSLRTPRSVLTF; DNA: TGTGCCAGCAGCCTACGGACACCACGTAGCGTCCTGACTTTC
length: 15; D: NA; size: NA; J: TRBJ2-5; V: TRBV2; CDR3: CASSERGGVGETQYF; DNA: TGTGCCAGCAGTGAACGAGGGGGGGTAGGGGAGACCCAGTACTTC
length: 12; D: TRBD2; size: NA; J: TRBJ2-7; V: TRBV30; CDR3: CAWTSGGVEQYF; DNA: TGTGCCTGGACCTCGGGAGGGGTCGAGCAGTACTTC
length: 16; D: TRBD1; size: NA; J: TRBJ2-1; V: TRBV10-1; CDR3: CASSDIRTGVGNEQFF; DNA: TGCGCCAGCAGTGATATCCGGACAGGGGTTGGAAATGAGCAGTTCTTC
length: 17; D: NA; size: NA; J: TRBJ2-1; V: TRBV15; CDR3: CATSRGPGQGSYNEQFF; DNA: TGTGCCACCAGCAGAGGACCGGGGCAGGGCTCCTACAATGAGCAGTTCTTC
length: 17; D: TRBD2; size: few; J: TRBJ2-2; V: TRBV11-2; CDR3: CASTWLAGGRNTGELFF; DNA: TGTGCCAGCACCTGGCTAGCGGGAGGGCGAAACACCGGGGAGCTGTTTTTT
length: 14; D: NA; size: NA; J: TRBJ2-2; V: TRBV28; CDR3: CAMRGRANTGELFF; DNA: TGTGCCATGAGGGGCAGGGCGAACACCGGGGAGCTGTTTTTT
length: 17; D: TRBD2; size: few; J: TRBJ2-1; V: TRBV19; CDR3: CASSGTSGVDAYNEQFF; DNA: TGTGCCAGTAGCGGGACTAGCGGGGTGGATGCTTACAATGAGCAGTTCTTC
length: 14; D: NA; size: NA; J: TRBJ1-1; V: TRBV10-2; CDR3: CASSGYGGNTEAFF; DNA: TGCGCCAGCAGTGGTTACGGGGGAAACACTGAAGCTTTCTTT
length: 15; D: NA; size: NA; J: TRBJ1-6; V: TRBV9; CDR3: CASSVYDSYNSPLHF; DNA: TGTGCCAGCAGCGTTTACGACTCCTATAATTCACCCCTCCACTTT
length: 17; D: NA; size: NA; J: TRBJ2-7; V: TRBV29-1; CDR3: CSVEDWEEPRDSYEQYF; DNA: TGCAGCGTTGAAGATTGGGAGGAGCCCAGGGACTCCTACGAGCAGTACTTC
length: 15; D: TRBD1; size: NA; J: TRBJ1-1; V: TRBV6-5; CDR3: CASSPIGQGAQLAFF; DNA: TGTGCCAGCAGTCCTATCGGACAGGGGGCACAACTGGCTTTCTTT
length: 17; D: TRBD2; size: NA; J: TRBJ2-5; V: TRBV9; CDR3: CASSVDGLAGGSETQYF; DNA: TGTGCCAGCAGCGTAGATGGACTAGCGGGGGGTAGTGAGACCCAGTACTTC
length: 14; D: TRBD2; size: NA; J: TRBJ2-7; V: TRBV27; CDR3: CATAGTSGSYEQYF; DNA: TGTGCCACCGCCGGGACTAGCGGATCCTACGAGCAGTACTTC
length: 15; D: NA; size: NA; J: TRBJ2-5; V: TRBV6-5; CDR3: CASSYAGNGQETQYF; DNA: TGTGCCAGCAGTTATGCGGGGAACGGCCAAGAGACCCAGTACTTC
length: 15; D: TRBD2; size: few; J: TRBJ2-1; V: TRBV7-9; CDR3: CASSSRLAHNNEQFF; DNA: TGTGCCAGCAGCTCTCGACTAGCCCACAACAATGAGCAGTTCTTC
length: 18; D: TRBD2; size: once; J: TRBJ2-1; V: TRBV7-2; CDR3: CASSLARVERGPYNEQFF; DNA: TGTGCCAGCAGCTTAGCGAGGGTCGAGCGGGGCCCCTACAATGAGCAGTTCTTC
length: 16; D: TRBD1; size: NA; J: TRBJ2-2; V: TRBV28; CDR3: CASSFLGTGETGELFF; DNA: TGTGCCAGCAGTTTTTTAGGGACAGGGGAAACCGGGGAGCTGTTTTTT
length: 14; D: NA; size: NA; J: TRBJ2-2; V: TRBV4-3; CDR3: CASSPSRNTGELFF; DNA: TGCGCCAGCAGTCCCAGCAGGAACACCGGGGAGCTGTTTTTT